This T cell receptor beta chain was retrieved from a study of T-cell reconstitution after alpha-beta-depleted transplantation in children. V shed 0 bases and J 3 bases; nucleotides not matched to a gene: 9. This CDR3 region has 18 residues. The V gene's germline CDR1 is SGHTA and CDR2 FQGTGA. TCRbeta library preparation incorporated unique molecular identifiers. TCRdb used MiXCR to reprocess the PCR reads, holding one entry per CDR3 protein. The profile covers about 500,000 distinct CDR3 sequences, with 32% appearing a single time and more than 2% taken by the ten largest. The sample consisted of PBMCs from the stem cell graft donor, taken from the stem cell graft. The rearrangement links TRBV7-3 to TRBJ2-2; 8 nucleotides match TRBD1. The clonotype originates from a human donor who donated a stem cell graft to a child with aplastic anemia. Here the CDR3 reads CASSLTARQGTDTGELFF. Here the CDR3 DNA reads TGTGCCAGCAGCTTAACGGCTAGACAGGGGACGGACACCGGGGAGCTGTTTTTT.